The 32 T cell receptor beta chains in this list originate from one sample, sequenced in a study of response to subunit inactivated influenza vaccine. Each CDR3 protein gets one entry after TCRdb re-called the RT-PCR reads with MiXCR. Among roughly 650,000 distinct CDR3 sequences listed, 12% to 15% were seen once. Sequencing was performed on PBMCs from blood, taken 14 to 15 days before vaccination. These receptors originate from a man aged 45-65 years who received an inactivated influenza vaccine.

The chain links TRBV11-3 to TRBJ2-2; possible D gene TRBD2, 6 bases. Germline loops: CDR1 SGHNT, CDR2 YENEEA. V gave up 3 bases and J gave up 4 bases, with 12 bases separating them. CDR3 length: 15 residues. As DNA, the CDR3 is TGTGCCAGCAGCTTCAGCGGGTTCACCACCGGGGAGCTGTTTTTT. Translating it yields CASSFSGFTTGELFF.

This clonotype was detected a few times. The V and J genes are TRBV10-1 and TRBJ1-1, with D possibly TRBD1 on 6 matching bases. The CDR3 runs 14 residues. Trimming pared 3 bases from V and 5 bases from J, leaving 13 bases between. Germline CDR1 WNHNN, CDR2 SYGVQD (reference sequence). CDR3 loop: CASSDTGARTEAFF. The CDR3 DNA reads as TGCGCCAGCAGTGACACGGGGGCGAGAACTGAAGCTTTCTTT.

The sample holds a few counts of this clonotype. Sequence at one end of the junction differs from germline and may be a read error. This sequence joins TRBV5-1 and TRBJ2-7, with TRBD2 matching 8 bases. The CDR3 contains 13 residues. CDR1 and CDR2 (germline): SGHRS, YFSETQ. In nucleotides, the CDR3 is TGCGCCAGCAGCCTTCAAACCGGGGGGGCCTCACACTTC. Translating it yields CASSLQTGGASHF. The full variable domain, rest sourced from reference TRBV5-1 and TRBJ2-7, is KAGVTQTPRYLIKTRGQQVTLSCSPISGHRSVSWYQQTPGQGLQFLFEYFSETQRNKGNFPGRFSGRQFSNSRSEMNVSTLELGDSALYLCASSLQTGGASHFGPGTRLTVT.

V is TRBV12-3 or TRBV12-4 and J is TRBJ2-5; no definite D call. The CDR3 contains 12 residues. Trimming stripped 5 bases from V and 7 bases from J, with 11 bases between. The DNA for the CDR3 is TGTGCCAGCAGTCTCCACGAGATGACCCAGTACTTC. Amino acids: CASSLHEMTQYF.

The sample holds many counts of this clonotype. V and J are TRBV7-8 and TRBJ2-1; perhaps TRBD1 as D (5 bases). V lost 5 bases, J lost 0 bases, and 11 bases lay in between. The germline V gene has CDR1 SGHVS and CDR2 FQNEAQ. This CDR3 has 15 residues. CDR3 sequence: CASSADRSSYNEQFF. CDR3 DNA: TGTGCCAGCAGCGCCGACAGAAGCTCCTACAATGAGCAGTTCTTC.

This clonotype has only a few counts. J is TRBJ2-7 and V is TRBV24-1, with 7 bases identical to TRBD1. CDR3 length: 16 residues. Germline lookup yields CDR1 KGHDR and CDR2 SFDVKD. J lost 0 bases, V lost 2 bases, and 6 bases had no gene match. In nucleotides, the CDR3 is TGTGCCACCAGTGATTACGCAGGGACAGCCTCCTACGAGCAGTACTTC. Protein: CATSDYAGTASYEQYF.

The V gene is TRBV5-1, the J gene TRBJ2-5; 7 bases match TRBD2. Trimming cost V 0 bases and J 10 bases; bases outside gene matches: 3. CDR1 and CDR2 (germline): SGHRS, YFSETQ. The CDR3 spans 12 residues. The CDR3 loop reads CASSLERGDQYF. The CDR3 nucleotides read TGCGCCAGCAGCTTGGAGCGGGGAGACCAGTACTTC.

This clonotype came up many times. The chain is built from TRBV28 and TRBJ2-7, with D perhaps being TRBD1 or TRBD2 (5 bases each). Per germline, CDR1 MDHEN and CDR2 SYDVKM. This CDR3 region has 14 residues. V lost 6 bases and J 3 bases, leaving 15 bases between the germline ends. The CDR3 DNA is TGTGCCAGCAGCGAGGGGCTACCCAGCTACGAGCAGTACTTC. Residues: CASSEGLPSYEQYF.

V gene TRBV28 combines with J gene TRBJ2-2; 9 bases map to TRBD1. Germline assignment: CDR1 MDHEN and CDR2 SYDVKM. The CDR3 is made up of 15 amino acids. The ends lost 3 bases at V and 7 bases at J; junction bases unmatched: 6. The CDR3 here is CASSLLQGAVGELFF. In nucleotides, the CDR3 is TGTGCCAGCAGTTTGCTACAGGGGGCGGTCGGGGAGCTGTTTTTT.

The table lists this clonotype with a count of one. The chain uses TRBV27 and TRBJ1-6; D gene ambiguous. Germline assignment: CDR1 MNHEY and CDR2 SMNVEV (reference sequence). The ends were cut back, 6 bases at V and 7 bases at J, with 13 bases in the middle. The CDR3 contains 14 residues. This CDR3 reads CASSLSRWNSPLHF. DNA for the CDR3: TGTGCCAGCAGCCTCTCTAGGTGGAATTCACCCCTCCACTTT.

DNA of the CDR3: TGTGCCAGCAGTCTGGAGGGCAGTAACACCGGGGAGCTGTTTTTT. Translating gives CASSLEGSNTGELFF. This chain joins TRBV25-1 and TRBJ2-2; D may be TRBD2 (6 bases). Trimming left V 5 bases short and J 2 bases short, with 12 bases between. Germline CDR1 and CDR2: MGHDK and SYGVNS. This CDR3 is 15 amino acids long. Using reference TRBV25-1 and TRBJ2-2 for the parts outside the CDR3, the full variable domain is EADIYQTPRYLVIGTGKKITLECSQTMGHDKMYWYQQDPGMELHLIHYSYGVNSTEKGDLSSESTVSRIRTEHFPLTLESARPSHTSQYLCASSLEGSNTGELFFGEGSRLTVL.

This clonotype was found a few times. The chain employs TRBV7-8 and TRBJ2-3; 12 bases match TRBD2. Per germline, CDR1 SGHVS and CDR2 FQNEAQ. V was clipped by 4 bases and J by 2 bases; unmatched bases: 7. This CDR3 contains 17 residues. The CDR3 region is CASSSWTSGKTTDTQYF. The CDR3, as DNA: TGTGCCAGCAGCTCCTGGACTAGCGGGAAGACCACAGATACGCAGTATTTT.

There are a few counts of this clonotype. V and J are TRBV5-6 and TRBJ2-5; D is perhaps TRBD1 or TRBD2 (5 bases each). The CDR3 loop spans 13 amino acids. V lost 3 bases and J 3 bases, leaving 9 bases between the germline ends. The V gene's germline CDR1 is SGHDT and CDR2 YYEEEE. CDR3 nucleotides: TGTGCCAGCAGCTGGGGACGGGAAGAGACCCAGTACTTC. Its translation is CASSWGREETQYF. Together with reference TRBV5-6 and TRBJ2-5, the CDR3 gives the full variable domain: DAGVTQSPTHLIKTRGQQVTLRCSPKSGHDTVSWYQQALGQGPQFIFQYYEEEERQRGNFPDRFSGHQFPNYSSELNVNALLLGDSALYLCASSWGREETQYFGPGTRLLVL.

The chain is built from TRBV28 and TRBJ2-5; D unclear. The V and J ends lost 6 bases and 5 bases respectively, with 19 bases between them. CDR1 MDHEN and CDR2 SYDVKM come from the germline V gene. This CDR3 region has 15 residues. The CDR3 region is CASRIRVGFGETQYF. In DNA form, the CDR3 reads TGTGCCAGCAGAATTCGTGTAGGATTCGGGGAGACCCAGTACTTC.

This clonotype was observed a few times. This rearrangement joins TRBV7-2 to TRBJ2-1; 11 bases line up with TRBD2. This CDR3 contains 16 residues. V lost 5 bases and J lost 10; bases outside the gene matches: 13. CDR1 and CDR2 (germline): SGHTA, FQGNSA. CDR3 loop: CASSPRLAGLLREQFF. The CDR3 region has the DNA TGTGCCAGCAGCCCGAGACTAGCGGGACTTTTAAGGGAGCAGTTCTTC.

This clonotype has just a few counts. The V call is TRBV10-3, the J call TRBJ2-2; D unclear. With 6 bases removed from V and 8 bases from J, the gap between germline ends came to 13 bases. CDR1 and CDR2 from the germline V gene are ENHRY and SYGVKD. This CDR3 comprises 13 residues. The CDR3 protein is CAIRGPETGELFF. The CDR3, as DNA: TGTGCCATCAGAGGACCTGAAACAGGGGAGCTGTTTTTT.

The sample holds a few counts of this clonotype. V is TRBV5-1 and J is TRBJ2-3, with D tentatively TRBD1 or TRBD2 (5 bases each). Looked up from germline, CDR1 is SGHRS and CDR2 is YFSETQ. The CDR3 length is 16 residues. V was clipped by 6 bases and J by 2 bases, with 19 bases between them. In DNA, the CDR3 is TGCGCCAGCACCCGGGGCGGAGCGGCAACCACAGATACGCAGTATTTT. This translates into CASTRGGAATTDTQYF. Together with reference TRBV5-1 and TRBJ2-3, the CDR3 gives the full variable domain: KAGVTQTPRYLIKTRGQQVTLSCSPISGHRSVSWYQQTPGQGLQFLFEYFSETQRNKGNFPGRFSGRQFSNSRSEMNVSTLELGDSALYLCASTRGGAATTDTQYFGPGTRLTVL.

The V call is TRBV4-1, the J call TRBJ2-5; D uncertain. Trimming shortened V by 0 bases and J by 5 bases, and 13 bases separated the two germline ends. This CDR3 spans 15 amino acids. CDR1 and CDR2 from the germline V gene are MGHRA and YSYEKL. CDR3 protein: CASSQDPNSWETQYF. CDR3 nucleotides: TGCGCCAGCAGCCAAGATCCCAACAGCTGGGAGACCCAGTACTTC.

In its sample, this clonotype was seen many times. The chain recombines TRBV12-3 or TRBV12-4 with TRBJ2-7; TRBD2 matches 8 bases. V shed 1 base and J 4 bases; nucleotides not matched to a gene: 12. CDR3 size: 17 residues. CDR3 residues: CASSLEEFAGGHYEQYF. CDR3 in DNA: TGTGCCAGCAGTTTAGAAGAATTTGCGGGGGGCCATTACGAGCAGTACTTC.

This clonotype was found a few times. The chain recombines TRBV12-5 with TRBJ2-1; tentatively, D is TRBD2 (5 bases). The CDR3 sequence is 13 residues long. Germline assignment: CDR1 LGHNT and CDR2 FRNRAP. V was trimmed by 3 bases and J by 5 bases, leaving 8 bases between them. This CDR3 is CASGLGLDNEQFF. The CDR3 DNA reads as TGTGCTAGTGGTTTAGGACTCGACAATGAGCAGTTCTTC. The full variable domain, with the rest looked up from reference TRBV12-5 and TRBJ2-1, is DARVTQTPRHKVTEMGQEVTMRCQPILGHNTVFWYRQTMMQGLELLAYFRNRAPLDDSGMPKDRFSAEMPDATLATLKIQPSEPRDSAVYFCASGLGLDNEQFFGPGTRLTVL.

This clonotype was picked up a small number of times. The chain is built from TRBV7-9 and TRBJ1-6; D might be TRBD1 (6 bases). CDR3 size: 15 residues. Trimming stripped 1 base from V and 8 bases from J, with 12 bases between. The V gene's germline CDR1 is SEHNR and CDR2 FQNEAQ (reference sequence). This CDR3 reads CASSLGGQSYSPLHF. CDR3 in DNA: TGTGCCAGCAGCTTAGGTGGACAGAGCTATTCACCCCTCCACTTT.

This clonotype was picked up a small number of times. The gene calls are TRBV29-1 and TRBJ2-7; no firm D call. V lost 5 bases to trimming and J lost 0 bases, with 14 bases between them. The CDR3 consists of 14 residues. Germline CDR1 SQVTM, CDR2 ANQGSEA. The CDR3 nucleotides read TGCAGCGTTTCGGTAGCTTTTGGCTCCTACGAGCAGTACTTC. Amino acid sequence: CSVSVAFGSYEQYF.

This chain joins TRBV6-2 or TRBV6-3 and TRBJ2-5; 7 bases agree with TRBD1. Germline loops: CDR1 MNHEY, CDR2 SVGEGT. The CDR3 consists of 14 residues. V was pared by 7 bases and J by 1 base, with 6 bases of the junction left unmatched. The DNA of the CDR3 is TGTGCCAGCATAAGGGACAGCCTCCAAGAGACCCAGTACTTC. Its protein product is CASIRDSLQETQYF.

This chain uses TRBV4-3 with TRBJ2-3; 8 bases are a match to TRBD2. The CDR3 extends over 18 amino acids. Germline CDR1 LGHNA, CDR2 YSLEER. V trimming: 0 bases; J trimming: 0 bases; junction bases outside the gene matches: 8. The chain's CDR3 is CASSQEQRGRSSTDTQYF. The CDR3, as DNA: TGCGCCAGCAGCCAAGAACAGCGGGGGAGATCTAGCACAGATACGCAGTATTTT.

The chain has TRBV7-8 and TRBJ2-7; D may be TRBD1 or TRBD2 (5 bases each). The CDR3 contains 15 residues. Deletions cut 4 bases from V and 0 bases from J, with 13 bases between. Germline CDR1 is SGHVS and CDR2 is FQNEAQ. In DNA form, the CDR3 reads TGTGCCAGCAGCTCCGATACCGGGACCTCCTACGAGCAGTACTTC. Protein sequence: CASSSDTGTSYEQYF. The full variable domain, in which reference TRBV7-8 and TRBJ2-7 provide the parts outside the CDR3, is GAGVSQSPRYKVAKRGQDVALRCDPISGHVSLFWYQQALGQGPEFLTYFQNEAQLDKSGLPSDRFFAERPEGSVSTLKIQRTQQEDSAVYLCASSSDTGTSYEQYFGPGTRLTVT.

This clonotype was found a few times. In DNA form, the CDR3 reads TGTGCCAGCAGAGACACTAGCGGGGACAATGAGCAGTTCTTC. Amino acids: CASRDTSGDNEQFF. The chain combines TRBV3-1 with TRBJ2-1; TRBD2 aligns across 10 bases. The CDR3 has 14 amino acids. V was pared by 6 bases and J by 5 bases, with 4 bases of the junction left unmatched. Per germline, CDR1 LGHDT and CDR2 YNNKEL (reference sequence).

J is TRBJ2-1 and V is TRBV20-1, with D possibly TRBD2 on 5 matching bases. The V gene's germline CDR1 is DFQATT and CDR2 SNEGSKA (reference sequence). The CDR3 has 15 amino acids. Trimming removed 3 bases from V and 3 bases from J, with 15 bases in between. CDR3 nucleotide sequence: TGCAGTGCTAGCTCAGAGCGGCACAGCTACAATGAGCAGTTCTTC. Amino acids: CSASSERHSYNEQFF.

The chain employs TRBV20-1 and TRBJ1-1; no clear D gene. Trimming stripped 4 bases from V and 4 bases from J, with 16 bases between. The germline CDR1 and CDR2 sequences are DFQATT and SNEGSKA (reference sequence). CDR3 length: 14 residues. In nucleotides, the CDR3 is TGCAGTGCTAAACCGGGCGGAGGGTTCACTGAAGCTTTCTTT. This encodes CSAKPGGGFTEAFF.

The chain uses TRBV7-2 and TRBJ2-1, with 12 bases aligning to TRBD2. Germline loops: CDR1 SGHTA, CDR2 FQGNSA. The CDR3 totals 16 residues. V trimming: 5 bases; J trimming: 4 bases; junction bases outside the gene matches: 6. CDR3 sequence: CASSVTSGGRYNEQFF. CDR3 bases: TGTGCCAGCAGCGTGACTAGCGGGGGTCGATACAATGAGCAGTTCTTC.

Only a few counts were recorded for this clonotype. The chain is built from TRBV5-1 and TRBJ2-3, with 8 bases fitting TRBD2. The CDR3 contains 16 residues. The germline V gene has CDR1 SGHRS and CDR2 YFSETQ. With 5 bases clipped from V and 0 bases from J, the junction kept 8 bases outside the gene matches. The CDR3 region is CASRTIAGPSTDTQYF. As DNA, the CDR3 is TGCGCCAGCAGAACCATAGCGGGGCCTAGCACAGATACGCAGTATTTT.

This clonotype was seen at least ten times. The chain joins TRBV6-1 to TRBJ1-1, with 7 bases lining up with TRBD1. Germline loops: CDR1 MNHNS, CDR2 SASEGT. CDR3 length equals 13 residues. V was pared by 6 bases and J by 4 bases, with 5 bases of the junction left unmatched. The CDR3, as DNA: TGTGCCAGCAGCCGAGCAGGGGGCACTGAAGCTTTCTTT. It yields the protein CASSRAGGTEAFF.

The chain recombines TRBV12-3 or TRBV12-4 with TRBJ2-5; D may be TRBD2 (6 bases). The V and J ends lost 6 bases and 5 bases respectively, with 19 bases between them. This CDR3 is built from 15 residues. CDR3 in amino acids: CASSPRGSPGETQYF. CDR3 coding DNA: TGTGCCAGCAGCCCCCGGGGGTCCCCAGGGGAGACCCAGTACTTC.